This T cell receptor beta chain was sequenced in a study of T cell changes during pregnancy in multiple sclerosis. Assay: immunoSEQ multiplex PCR; the TCRdb copy retains only in-frame clones and omits some. The table has about 110,000 clones, approximately 90% seen once. The CDR3 extends over 15 amino acids. Germline CDR1 is SGDLS and CDR2 is YYNGEE. V was pared by 0 bases and J by 4 bases, with 3 bases of the junction left unmatched. The material was peripheral blood, obtained after pregnancy. This sequence originates from a female donor with multiple sclerosis, enrolled in a pregnancy study. This sequence joins TRBV9 and TRBJ2-2; 7 positions agree with TRBD2. The CDR3 spells CASSVGGGSTGELFF. The DNA of the CDR3 is TGTGCCAGCAGCGTAGGGGGGGGATCCACCGGGGAGCTGTTTTTT.